The 23 T cell receptor beta chains reported below all come from one sample, sequenced in a study of CD8+CD57+ T cells in acquired aplastic anemia. Before being chosen for sequencing, patients had shown CD8+CD57+ cell expansion by flow cytometry. Profiling of TCR beta VDJ combinations and CDR3 sequences used genomic DNA as template. Using its own MiXCR run on the reads, TCRdb lists one record per CDR3 protein. This sample has fewer than 250,000 distinct CDR3 sequences, with around half found just once. Sequencing used sorted CD4+, CD8+, or CD8+CD57+ T cells (not recorded which) from PBMCs. The source of these receptors is a human donor with aplastic anemia.

In this sample, this clonotype turned up a few times. Given a much more abundant clone one base away, this may be a read error. V usage is TRBV20-1 and J usage is TRBJ2-1, with TRBD2 matching over 8 bases. This CDR3 region has 14 residues. Germline V gene lookup returns CDR1 DFQATT and CDR2 SNEGSKA (reference sequence). V shed 5 bases, J shed 9 bases, and the junction held 12 bases outside the gene matches. CDR3 DNA: TGCAGTGCTGGACTGGGAGCGGGAGCGGCTGAGCAGTTCTTC. It encodes CSAGLGAGAAEQFF.

The CDR3 loop is CATSSSGGNQETQYF. For the CDR3, the DNA is TGTGCCACCAGCAGTAGCGGGGGGAACCAAGAGACCCAGTACTTC. This sequence joins TRBV15 and TRBJ2-5; TRBD2 agrees at 10 bases. The CDR3 loop spans 15 amino acids. The germline CDR1 and CDR2 sequences are LNHNV and YYDKDF (reference sequence). V dropped 3 bases and J dropped 0; count of bases not matched to a gene: 1.

This clonotype appeared many times. This rearrangement joins TRBV4-1 to TRBJ2-1, with 11 bases lining up with TRBD2. V lost 3 bases and J lost 4; bases outside the gene matches: 2. The CDR3 has 15 residues. In germline, CDR1 is MGHRA, CDR2 YSYEKL. CDR3 loop: CASSQTSGTYNEQFF. CDR3 nucleotide sequence: TGCGCCAGCAGCCAGACTAGCGGGACATACAATGAGCAGTTCTTC.

This clonotype was counted many times. V and J are TRBV7-9 and TRBJ1-1; D is ambiguous. CDR1 and CDR2 from the germline V gene are SEHNR and FQNEAQ (reference sequence). V was shortened by 1 base and J by 1 base, with 4 bases between the two germline ends. CDR3 length: 13 residues. CDR3 in DNA: TGTGCCAGCAGCTTAGAGGGGAACACTGAAGCTTTCTTT. Translating gives CASSLEGNTEAFF.

Turning to this clonotype: The junction departs from germline at one end; a sequencing error may be responsible. This chain uses TRBV24-1 with TRBJ1-2, with a weak D call TRBD1 (5 bases). Germline CDR1 reads KGHDR; CDR2 reads SFDVKD. The CDR3 extends over 14 amino acids. CDR3 DNA sequence: TGTGCCACCAGTGATAGCAGGGTGGGCTATGGTTACACCTTC. Its protein product is CATSDSRVGYGYTF.

In its sample, this clonotype was seen many times. The chain links TRBV20-1 to TRBJ1-6; TRBD1 is a possible D gene (5 bases). The CDR3 runs 12 residues. V shed 3 bases and J shed 10 bases, with 10 bases lying between them. CDR1 and CDR2 (germline): DFQATT, SNEGSKA (reference sequence). The CDR3 here is CSASDRGSPLHF. DNA for the CDR3: TGCAGTGCTAGTGATAGGGGCTCACCCCTCCACTTT.

Remarks on this clonotype: This may be a read error: a much more frequent sequence differs by one nucleotide. The conserved phenylalanine or tryptophan normally closing the CDR3 is absent here, so this likely arose from a read error. The chain links TRBV12-3 or TRBV12-4 to TRBJ1-1, with 7 bases aligning to TRBD1. The ends lost 7 bases at V and 8 bases at J; junction bases unmatched: 13. The CDR3 extends over 14 amino acids. CDR3 nucleotides: TGTGCCAGCACTCCTCCCCCCGACAGGGCAGAAGCTTTCCTT. Translating it yields CASTPPPDRAEAFL.

This clonotype was counted at least ten times. The chain uses TRBV7-6 and TRBJ1-1; D may be TRBD1 (5 bases). CDR1 and CDR2 (germline): SGHVS, FNYEAQ. The V and J ends lost 3 bases and 7 bases respectively, with 12 bases between them. CDR3 size: 13 residues. CDR3: CASSFRDGREAFF. The CDR3 DNA follows: TGTGCCAGCAGCTTCCGGGACGGCCGTGAAGCTTTCTTT.

This clonotype showed up many times. In nucleotides, the CDR3 is TGTGCCAGCAGTAACGGACAGGAGGGTGGGCGGCGGGAGCTGTTTTTT. Translation: CASSNGQEGGRRELFF. The J gene is TRBJ2-2, the V gene TRBV12-3 or TRBV12-4, with TRBD1 as a possible D gene (7 bases). The V and J ends lost 5 bases and 9 bases respectively, with 22 bases between them. The CDR3 length is 16 residues.

This clonotype showed up many times. The chain employs TRBV13 and TRBJ2-3; tentative D call: TRBD1 (6 bases). Germline V gene lookup returns CDR1 PRHDT and CDR2 FYEKMQ (reference sequence). The CDR3 sequence is 13 residues long. Trimming removed 5 bases at V and 4 bases at J, with 10 bases between. The CDR3 DNA follows: TGTGCCAGCAGCCAGACAGGTCCAGATACGCAGTATTTT. Translating it yields CASSQTGPDTQYF.

This clonotype was seen ten or more times. The chain uses TRBV7-9 and TRBJ2-1; D remains unclear. Germline V lookup: CDR1 SEHNR, CDR2 FQNEAQ (reference sequence). Trimming cost V 11 bases and J 2 bases, with 16 bases left between them. The CDR3 loop spans 14 amino acids. For the CDR3, the DNA is TGTGCCGCAGCCCGCGATGGGACCTACAATGAGCAGTTCTTC. Its protein product is CAAARDGTYNEQFF. Based on the CDR3 plus reference TRBV7-9 and TRBJ2-1, the full variable domain is DTGVSQNPRHKITKRGQNVTFRCDPISEHNRLYWYRQTLGQGPEFLTYFQNEAQLEKSRLLSDRFSAERPKGSFSTLEIQRTEQGDSAMYLCAAARDGTYNEQFFGPGTRLTVL.

On this clonotype: The junction shows a germline mismatch at one end, possibly a read error. The genes are TRBV9 and TRBJ2-1; no reliable D call. The CDR3 contains 13 residues. Germline V gene sequence: CDR1 SGDLS, CDR2 YYNGEE. This chain's CDR3 is CASGVDLNFEQFF. The CDR3 DNA follows: TGTGCCAGCGGCGTAGACCTCAATTTTGAGCAGTTCTTC.

This clonotype was seen repeatedly, ten times or more. The rearrangement links TRBV20-1 to TRBJ2-7; D not resolved. The germline V gene has CDR1 DFQATT and CDR2 SNEGSKA (reference sequence). The germline V and J ends were trimmed by 6 bases and 0 bases, with 12 bases remaining between them. CDR3 size: 13 residues. The CDR3 DNA is TGCAGTGCGGAAGGAGACTTCTCCTACGAGCAGTACTTC. It codes for CSAEGDFSYEQYF.

This clonotype was detected many times. V is TRBV4-1 and J is TRBJ2-7; the D is unclear. Deletions cut 0 bases from V and 4 bases from J, with 10 bases between. Germline V gene sequence: CDR1 MGHRA, CDR2 YSYEKL. CDR3 length equals 14 residues. The CDR3 loop reads CASSQDVAAYEQYF. The CDR3 coding sequence is TGCGCCAGCAGCCAAGATGTGGCAGCATACGAGCAGTACTTC.

The V call is TRBV15, the J call TRBJ2-7; 12 nucleotides agree with TRBD2. V lost 6 bases to trimming and J lost 0 bases; unmatched junction nucleotides: 3. There are 15 residues in the CDR3. The germline V gene has CDR1 LNHNV and CDR2 YYDKDF (reference sequence). DNA of the CDR3: TGTGCCACCAGAGAGACTAGCGGGAGCTCCTACGAGCAGTACTTC. The encoded protein is CATRETSGSSYEQYF. The whole variable domain, filled in from reference TRBV15 and TRBJ2-7, reads DAMVIQNPRYQVTQFGKPVTLSCSQTLNHNVMYWYQQKSSQAPKLLFHYYDKDFNNEADTPDNFQSRRPNTSFCFLDIRSPGLGDTAMYLCATRETSGSSYEQYFGPGTRLTVT.

This clonotype was seen ten or more times. V is TRBV9 and J is TRBJ1-1, with TRBD1 as a possible D gene (5 bases). With 0 bases removed from V and 2 bases from J, the gap between germline ends came to 11 bases. The CDR3 contains 15 residues. Germline lookup yields CDR1 SGDLS and CDR2 YYNGEE. The CDR3 loop is CASSVVGGLNTEAFF. CDR3 DNA sequence: TGTGCCAGCAGCGTAGTCGGGGGTCTCAACACTGAAGCTTTCTTT. Variable domain in full (rest from reference TRBV9 and TRBJ1-1): DSGVTQTPKHLITATGQRVTLRCSPRSGDLSVYWYQQSLDQGLQFLIQYYNGEERAKGNILERFSAQQFPDLHSELNLSSLELGDSALYFCASSVVGGLNTEAFFGQGTRLTVV.

This clonotype was observed a handful of times. A much larger clone sits a single nucleotide away, making a read error possible. Here the CDR3 DNA reads TGTGCCAGCAGCCCGCGGCCCACAGGGGGCTTGGAGACCCAGTACTTC. It encodes CASSPRPTGGLETQYF. The V call is TRBV7-9, the J call TRBJ2-5, with TRBD1 matching over 9 bases. The CDR3 has 16 residues. J gave up 5 bases and V 5 bases, and 12 bases lay outside the gene matches. The germline CDR1 and CDR2 sequences are SEHNR and FQNEAQ (reference sequence).

This clonotype has ten or more counts. The chain combines TRBV7-9 with TRBJ2-7, with 7 bases that match TRBD1. The CDR3 sequence is 12 residues long. Per the germline V gene, CDR1 is SEHNR and CDR2 is FQNEAQ (reference sequence). V lost 5 bases and J lost 4; bases outside the gene matches: 2. CDR3 nucleotide sequence: TGTGCCAGCAGCACGGGACAGTACGAGCAGTACTTC. Residues: CASSTGQYEQYF.

J is TRBJ1-1 and V is TRBV29-1; 7 nucleotides agree with TRBD1. The germline V gene encodes CDR1 SQVTM and CDR2 ANQGSEA. J lost 3 bases, V lost 7 bases, and 14 bases had no gene match. The CDR3 runs 15 residues. The CDR3 is CSAWQMGTVDTEAFF. CDR3 bases: TGCAGCGCATGGCAGATGGGGACAGTCGACACTGAAGCTTTCTTT.

The gene calls are TRBV7-2 and TRBJ2-7; a weak D match, TRBD1 (5 bases). The germline V gene has CDR1 SGHTA and CDR2 FQGNSA. The germline V and J ends were trimmed by 5 bases and 4 bases, with 15 bases remaining between them. CDR3 length: 14 residues. CDR3 residues: CASSPLASGYEQYF. Written as DNA, the CDR3 is TGTGCCAGCAGCCCATTAGCATCAGGGTACGAGCAGTACTTC.

Only one count was recorded for this clonotype. The V and J genes are TRBV7-9 and TRBJ1-5, with unresolved D. The CDR3 runs to 12 residues. Germline CDR1 reads SEHNR; CDR2 reads FQNEAQ (reference sequence). The V and J ends lost 10 bases and 7 bases respectively, with 14 bases between them. DNA for the CDR3: TGTGCCACCTGGGAGGGTTGGCAGCCCCAGCATTTT. Amino acid sequence: CATWEGWQPQHF.

This clonotype was seen a single time. This chain uses TRBV12-3 or TRBV12-4 with TRBJ1-2; 8 bases are shared with TRBD1. V lost 0 bases, J lost 8 bases, and 20 bases stayed unmatched. CDR3 length equals 19 residues. The DNA of the CDR3 is TGTGCCAGCAGTTTAGCCGACTTTGTTTTCCGAAACAGGGGGGAAGGCTACACCTTC. This encodes CASSLADFVFRNRGEGYTF.

This clonotype has at least ten counts. The V call is TRBV9, the J call TRBJ1-2, with D hard to call. This CDR3 has 12 residues. V gave up 3 bases and J gave up 4 bases, with 7 bases separating them. Germline lookup yields CDR1 SGDLS and CDR2 YYNGEE. This CDR3 is CASSADGYGYTF. Here the CDR3 DNA reads TGTGCCAGCAGCGCGGACGGCTATGGCTACACCTTC.